This record covers a single T cell receptor beta chain. This CDR3 contains 14 residues. Looked up from germline, CDR1 is MGHRA and CDR2 is YSYEKL. The V gene lost 0 bases and the J gene lost 1 base, with 5 bases spanning the gap. As originally analysed: Reference gene primer amplification gave estimated nucleated cell counts. The assay was immunoSEQ multiplex PCR, and TCRdb's table has in-frame clones only and misses some. V and J calls and clone size are copied from that table; D and trimming were computed from the DNA. This table has about 110,000 clones, just over 75% appearing once. This specimen comes from a study of blood T cell repertoires in COVID-19. The overall study: Italy, Spain and the United States were the sources of the convalescent and acute COVID-19 samples. PBMCs, B-cell-depleted T cells, or T cells provided the cDNA or gDNA that made up the material.

Sequenced: peripheral blood. The chain is built from TRBV4-1 and TRBJ2-3; D gene uncertain. This receptor was identified in a woman older than 75 with acute or convalescent COVID-19. The CDR3 DNA reads as TGCGCCAGCAGCCAAGATTCGGGCACAGATACGCAGTATTTT. Amino acids: CASSQDSGTDTQYF.